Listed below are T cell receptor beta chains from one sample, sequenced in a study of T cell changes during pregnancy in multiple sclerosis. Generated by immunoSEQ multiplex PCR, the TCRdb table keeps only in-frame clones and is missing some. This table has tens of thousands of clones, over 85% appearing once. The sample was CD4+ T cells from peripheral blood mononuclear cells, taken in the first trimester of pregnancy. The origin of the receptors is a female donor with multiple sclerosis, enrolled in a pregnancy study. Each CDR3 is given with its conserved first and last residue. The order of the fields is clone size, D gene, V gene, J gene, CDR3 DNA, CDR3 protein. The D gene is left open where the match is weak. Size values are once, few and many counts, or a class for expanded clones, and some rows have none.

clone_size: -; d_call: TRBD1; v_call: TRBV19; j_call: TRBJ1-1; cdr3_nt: TGTGCCAGTAGTATGGACAGGGGGGCTGAAGCTTTCTTT; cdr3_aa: CASSMDRGAEAFF
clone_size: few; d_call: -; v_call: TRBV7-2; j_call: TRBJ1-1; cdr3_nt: TGTGCCAGCAGCCCATTAACAGGGCAGAGCGCTGAAGCTTTCTTT; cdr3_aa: CASSPLTGQSAEAFF
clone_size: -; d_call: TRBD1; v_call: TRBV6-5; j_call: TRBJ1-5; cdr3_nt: TGTGCCAGCAAGAGGGACAGAGCCCACCAGCCCCAGCATTTT; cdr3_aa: CASKRDRAHQPQHF
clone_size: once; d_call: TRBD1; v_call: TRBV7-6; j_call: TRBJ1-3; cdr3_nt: TGTGCCAGCAGCTTAGAGACAGGGGTGAACACCATATATTTT; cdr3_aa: CASSLETGVNTIYF
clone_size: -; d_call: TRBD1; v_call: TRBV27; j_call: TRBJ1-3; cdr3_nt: TGTGCCAGCAGCAGAGACAGGGGGCGTGGAAACACCATATATTTT; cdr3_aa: CASSRDRGRGNTIYF
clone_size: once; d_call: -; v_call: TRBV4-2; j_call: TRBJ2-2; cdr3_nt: TGTGCCAGCAGCCTAAACACCGACAGCCCGGGGGAGCTGTTTTTT; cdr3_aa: CASSLNTDSPGELFF
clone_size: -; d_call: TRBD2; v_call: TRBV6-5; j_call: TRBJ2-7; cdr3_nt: TGTGCCAGCAGACACGGGACTAGCGGTTCCTACGAGCAGTACTTC; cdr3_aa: CASRHGTSGSYEQYF
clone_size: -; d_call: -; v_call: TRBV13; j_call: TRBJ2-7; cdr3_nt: TGTGCCAGCAGCTTAGACCTAATTGGAGTGGACAGCTCCTACGAGCAGTACTTC; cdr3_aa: CASSLDLIGVDSSYEQYF
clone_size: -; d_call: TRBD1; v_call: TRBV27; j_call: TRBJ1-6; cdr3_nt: TGTGCCAGCAGCCTTTACGGGACAGGGGAGTCACCCCTCCACTTT; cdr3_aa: CASSLYGTGESPLHF
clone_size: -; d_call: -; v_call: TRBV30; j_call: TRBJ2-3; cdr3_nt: TGTGCCTGGACCGTATCAGGTTCTAGCACAGATACGCAGTATTTT; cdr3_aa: CAWTVSGSSTDTQYF
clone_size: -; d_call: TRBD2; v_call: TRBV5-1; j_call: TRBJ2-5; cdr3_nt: TGCGCCAGCAGCTCGATAATTGTGCGGGGGGAAGAGACCCAGTACTTC; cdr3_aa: CASSSIIVRGEETQYF
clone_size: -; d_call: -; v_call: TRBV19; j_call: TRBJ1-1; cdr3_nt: TGTGCCAGTAGTATCCCGATGGGGGCCCTGAACACTGAAGCTTTCTTT; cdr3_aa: CASSIPMGALNTEAFF
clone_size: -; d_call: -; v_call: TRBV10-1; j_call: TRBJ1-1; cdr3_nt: TGCGCCAGCAGTGAGTCACTAGGGCCTACTGAAGCTTTCTTT; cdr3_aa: CASSESLGPTEAFF
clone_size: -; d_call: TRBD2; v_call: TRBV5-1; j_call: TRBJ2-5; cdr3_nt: TGCGCCAGCAGCGCCCTGCTAGCGGGGGGAGAGACCCAGTACTTC; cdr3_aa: CASSALLAGGETQYF
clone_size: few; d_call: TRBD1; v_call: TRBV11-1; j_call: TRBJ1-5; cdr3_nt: TGTGCCAGCAGCCTTGACAGGGGTCAGCCCCAGCATTTT; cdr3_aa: CASSLDRGQPQHF
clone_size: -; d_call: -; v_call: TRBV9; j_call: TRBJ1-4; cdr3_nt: TGTGCCAGCAGCCCGTCAGTCGTACAGAAAAATGAAAAACTGTTTTTT; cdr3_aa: CASSPSVVQKNEKLFF
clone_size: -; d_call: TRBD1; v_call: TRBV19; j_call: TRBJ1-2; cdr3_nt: TGTGCCAGTAGTAGACTCGTTCAGGGGGCTGACTATGGCTACACCTTC; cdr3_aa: CASSRLVQGADYGYTF